This TCR beta chain was found in a study of cytomegalovirus exposure and HLA in healthy donors. In the study overall: Earlier findings included roughly 120 million unique TCR beta sequences obtained from 150 million to 200 million T cells.

In the PCR, 60 Vbeta and 13 Jbeta primers were used. Assay used: immunoSEQ multiplex PCR; TCRdb lists only in-frame clones, some missing. The sample table sets out 100,000 to 150,000 clones. Points from the study as a whole: Later analysis demonstrated an association between a missense DCLRE1C variant and TCR beta V- and J-gene trimming. Highly shared sequence variants in one cluster were likely a sequencing artifact.

A remark on this clone: Its antigen remains unidentified.

The CDR3 contains 16 residues. Germline V lookup: CDR1 MNHNY, CDR2 SVGAGI (reference sequence). The V gene lost 5 bases and the J gene lost 2 bases, with 18 bases spanning the gap. The receptor comes from a middle-aged man in good health and CMV-seronegative. V is TRBV6-6 and J is TRBJ1-2, with a weak D call TRBD1 (6 bases). Sequencing was carried out using PBMCs. The CDR3 reads CASSRQGQPHNYGYTF. CDR3 sequence (DNA): TGTGCCAGCAGTCGCCAAGGACAGCCCCACAACTATGGCTACACCTTC.